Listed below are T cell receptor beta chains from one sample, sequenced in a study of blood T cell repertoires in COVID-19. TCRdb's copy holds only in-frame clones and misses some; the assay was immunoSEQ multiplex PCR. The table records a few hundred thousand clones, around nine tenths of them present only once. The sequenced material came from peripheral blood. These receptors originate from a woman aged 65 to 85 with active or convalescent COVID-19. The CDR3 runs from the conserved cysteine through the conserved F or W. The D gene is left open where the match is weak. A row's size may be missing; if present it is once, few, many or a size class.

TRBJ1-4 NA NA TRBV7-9 CASSLVGATNEKLFF TGTGCCAGCAGCTTAGTGGGAGCAACTAATGAAAAACTGTTTTTT
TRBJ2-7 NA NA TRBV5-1 CASSFSGQGDEQYF TGCGCCAGCAGCTTCTCTGGGCAGGGCGACGAGCAGTACTTC
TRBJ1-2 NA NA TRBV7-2 CASSLGAGTVNYGYTF TGTGCCAGCAGCTTGGGGGCCGGGACGGTAAACTATGGCTACACCTTC
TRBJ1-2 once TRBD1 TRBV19 CASSPRLRTGNTF TGTGCCAGTAGCCCACGGTTACGGACAGGGAACACCTTC
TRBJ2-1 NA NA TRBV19 CASSIVDGGRSYNEQFF TGTGCCAGTAGTATAGTGGACGGGGGGCGCTCCTACAATGAGCAGTTCTTC
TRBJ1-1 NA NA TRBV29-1 CSVPGAGGVNTEAFF TGCAGCGTTCCCGGGGCCGGGGGGGTGAACACTGAAGCTTTCTTT
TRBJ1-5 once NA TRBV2 CASSERGGQPQHF TGTGCCAGCAGTGAAAGGGGCGGTCAGCCCCAGCATTTT
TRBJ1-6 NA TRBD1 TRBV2 CASSGGTGNVNSPLHF TGTGCCAGCAGTGGGGGGACAGGGAATGTGAATTCACCCCTCCACTTT
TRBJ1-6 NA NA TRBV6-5 CASSYSRLDNSPLHF TGTGCCAGCAGTTACTCGCGGCTGGATAATTCACCCCTCCACTTT
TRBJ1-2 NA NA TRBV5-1 CASSLAGINYGYTF TGCGCCAGCAGCTTGGCAGGTATAAACTATGGCTACACCTTC
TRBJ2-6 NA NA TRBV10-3 CAISVSQISQGTANVLTF TGTGCCATCAGTGTCAGTCAGATCTCCCAGGGGACGGCCAACGTCCTGACTTTC
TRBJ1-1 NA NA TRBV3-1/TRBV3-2 CASSQQLNTEAFF TGTGCCAGCAGCCAACAGTTGAACACTGAAGCTTTCTTT
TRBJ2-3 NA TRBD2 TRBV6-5 CASSALAGGTDTQYF TGTGCCAGCAGCGCCCTAGCGGGGGGCACAGATACGCAGTATTTT
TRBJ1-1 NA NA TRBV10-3 CAISESGAGLVNSEAFF TGTGCCATCAGTGAGTCAGGGGCCGGCTTGGTCAACAGTGAAGCTTTCTTT
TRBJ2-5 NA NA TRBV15 CATSSGGKGQETQYF TGTGCCACCAGCAGCGGGGGTAAGGGGCAAGAGACCCAGTACTTC
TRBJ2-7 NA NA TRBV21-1 CASSPKGTPYYEQYF TGTGCCAGCAGCCCTAAGGGGACACCATACTACGAGCAGTACTTC
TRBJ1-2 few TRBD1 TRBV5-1 CASSLGTGGQRSYTF TGCGCCAGCAGCTTGGGGACAGGTGGCCAACGAAGCTACACCTTC
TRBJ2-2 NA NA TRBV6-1 CASSDGQIDTGELFF TGTGCCAGCAGTGATGGACAGATAGACACCGGGGAGCTGTTTTTT
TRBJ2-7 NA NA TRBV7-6 CASSPSRAYEQYF TGTGCCAGCAGCCCCTCCCGGGCCTACGAGCAGTACTTC
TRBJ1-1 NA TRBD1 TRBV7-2 CASTWDRRSTEAFF TGTGCCAGCACCTGGGACAGAAGGAGCACTGAAGCTTTCTTT
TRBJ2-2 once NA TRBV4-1 CASSQGGPTGGHTTGELFF TGCGCCAGCAGCCAAGGTGGTCCGACGGGGGGACATACCACCGGGGAGCTGTTTTTT
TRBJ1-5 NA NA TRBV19 CASSPPRSNQPQHF TGTGCCAGTAGTCCCCCCCGGAGCAATCAGCCCCAGCATTTT
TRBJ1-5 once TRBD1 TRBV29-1 CSVRTGTGNQPQHF TGCAGCGTCCGGACAGGGACGGGCAATCAGCCCCAGCATTTT
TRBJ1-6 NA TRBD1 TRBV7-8 CASSSGQGADSPLHF TGTGCCAGCAGCTCGGGACAGGGGGCGGATTCACCCCTCCACTTT
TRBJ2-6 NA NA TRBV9 CASSPQGSGANVLTF TGTGCCAGCAGCCCCCAGGGTTCTGGGGCCAACGTCCTGACTTTC
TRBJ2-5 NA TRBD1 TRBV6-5 CASRSGQGPTQYF TGTGCCAGCAGATCCGGACAGGGTCCGACCCAGTACTTC
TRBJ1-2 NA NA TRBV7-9 CASSPRTENYGYTF TGTGCCAGCAGCCCTCGGACAGAGAACTATGGCTACACCTTC
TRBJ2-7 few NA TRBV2 CASSDRRAPYEQYF TGTGCCAGCAGTGACCGCAGGGCCCCCTACGAGCAGTACTTC
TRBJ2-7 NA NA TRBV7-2 CASGRGVSYEQYF TGTGCCAGCGGGAGGGGGGTATCCTACGAGCAGTACTTC
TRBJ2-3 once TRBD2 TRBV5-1 CASSRGFTSGGLTDTQYF TGCGCCAGCAGCCGCGGGTTTACTAGCGGGGGGCTCACAGATACGCAGTATTTT
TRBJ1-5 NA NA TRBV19 CASSYLTGLHQPQHF TGTGCCAGTAGCTACCTCACAGGGCTCCATCAGCCCCAGCATTTT
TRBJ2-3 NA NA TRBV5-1 CASSLPSGRTDTQYF TGCGCCAGCAGCTTGCCAAGCGGACGCACAGATACGCAGTATTTT
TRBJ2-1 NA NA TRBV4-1 CASMGRHNEQFF TGCGCCAGCATGGGGAGACACAATGAGCAGTTCTTC
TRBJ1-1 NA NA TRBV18 CASSPGQHNTEAFF TGTGCCAGCTCACCAGGACAGCATAATACTGAAGCTTTCTTT
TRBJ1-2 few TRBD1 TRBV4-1 CASREYPGTGVGYTF TGCGCCAGCAGAGAGTATCCCGGGACAGGGGTCGGCTACACCTTC
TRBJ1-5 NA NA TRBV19 CASRQPHQPQHF TGTGCCAGTCGACAGCCACATCAGCCCCAGCATTTT
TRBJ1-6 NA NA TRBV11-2 CASSSSDRNSPLHF TGTGCCAGCAGCAGCTCGGACAGAAATTCACCCCTCCACTTT
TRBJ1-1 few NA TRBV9 CASSERAGNAEAFF TGTGCCAGCAGCGAGAGGGCCGGGAATGCTGAAGCTTTCTTT